These T cell receptor beta chains were read from a single sample in a study of cytotoxic CD8 clonotypes in ibrutinib-treated CLL. Profiled with immunoSEQ multiplex PCR; TCRdb holds only in-frame clones, not every one. The sample gives over 100,000 clones, 70% to 90% of which show up once; roughly 2% is in the top ten. The sequencing used PBMCs, collected after 24 months of ibrutinib treatment. Source of these receptors: a human donor with chronic lymphocytic leukemia. Each CDR3 is given without its conserved first and last residue.

cdr3_aa,j_call,v_call
ASSSGLAGYNEQF,TRBJ2-1,TRBV6-1
ASTGRTRDTQY,TRBJ2-3,TRBV19
ASSRLAGSDEQF,TRBJ2-1,TRBV19
ASSQDGKRRPQETQY,TRBJ2-5,TRBV4-2
ASSIRGPNGYT,TRBJ1-2,TRBV19
ASSLGEWYTEAF,TRBJ1-1,TRBV7-2
ASSYSRQNTGELF,TRBJ2-2,TRBV6-5
ASSPRTSGTAYNEQF,TRBJ2-1,TRBV18
STGATYEQY,TRBJ2-7,TRBV28
ASKAPGLGDTQY,TRBJ2-3,TRBV30
ASSLGGQGTHEQY,TRBJ2-7,TRBV7-2